The rows below give T cell receptor beta chains drawn from one sample of a study of OX40 agonist ivuxolimab in advanced cancers. The table came from immunoSEQ multiplex PCR; TCRdb's copy has only in-frame clones and leaves some out. The data contain approximately 74,000 clones, less than 95% of them singletons. The sequences come from CD4+ or CD8+ T cells sorted from blood, collected in a trial of the OX40 agonist ivuxolimab. These TCRs come from an adult with an advanced solid tumor such as melanoma, head and neck, liver or kidney cancer. CDR3s include the opening cysteine and the closing phenylalanine or tryptophan. A D gene is named only where the DNA matches it firmly. Clone size is stated in some rows and not others, as once, few, many or a class when expanded.

J gene: TRBJ1-2
V gene: TRBV28
clone size: -
D gene: -
CDR3 DNA: TGTGCCAGCAGTTTTGGGCGGGAGAAGGGCTACACCTTC
CDR3 protein: CASSFGREKGYTF

J gene: TRBJ2-5
V gene: TRBV7-6
clone size: -
D gene: -
CDR3 DNA: TGTGCCAGCAGCTACCAAGAGACCCAGTACTTC
CDR3 protein: CASSYQETQYF

J gene: TRBJ1-2
V gene: TRBV11-3
clone size: once
D gene: -
CDR3 DNA: TGTGCCAGCAGCAGGGGCGACTATGGCTACACCTTC
CDR3 protein: CASSRGDYGYTF

J gene: TRBJ1-2
V gene: TRBV16
clone size: -
D gene: TRBD1
CDR3 DNA: TGTGCCAGCAGTAGACAGGGAGGGGATGGCTACACCTTC
CDR3 protein: CASSRQGGDGYTF

J gene: TRBJ2-2
V gene: TRBV5-1
clone size: -
D gene: -
CDR3 DNA: TGCGCCAGCAGGCCGAACACCGGGGAGCTGTTTTTT
CDR3 protein: CASRPNTGELFF

J gene: TRBJ2-7
V gene: TRBV4-3
clone size: -
D gene: -
CDR3 DNA: TGCGCCAGCAGCCAAGATCCTTCCGGGTTCGAGCAGTACTTC
CDR3 protein: CASSQDPSGFEQYF

J gene: TRBJ1-3
V gene: TRBV5-1
clone size: -
D gene: -
CDR3 DNA: TGCGCCAGCAGCCCCGGGACGGCTGGAAACACCATATATTTT
CDR3 protein: CASSPGTAGNTIYF

J gene: TRBJ2-5
V gene: TRBV7-6
clone size: -
D gene: TRBD2
CDR3 DNA: TGTGCCAGCAGCTTAGGACGCTTTAGCGGGGAGACCCAGTACTTC
CDR3 protein: CASSLGRFSGETQYF

J gene: TRBJ2-3
V gene: TRBV6-5
clone size: -
D gene: TRBD2
CDR3 DNA: TGTGCCAGCGGACTAGCGGGGGGGGATACGCAGTATTTT
CDR3 protein: CASGLAGGDTQYF

J gene: TRBJ1-5
V gene: TRBV27
clone size: -
D gene: -
CDR3 DNA: TGTGCCAGCAGTTTGGCAGGGGAGGGACAGCCCCAGCATTTT
CDR3 protein: CASSLAGEGQPQHF

J gene: TRBJ1-1
V gene: TRBV5-6
clone size: -
D gene: -
CDR3 DNA: TGTGCCAGCAGCTTAGTGGGTTTGGCTGAAGCTTTCTTT
CDR3 protein: CASSLVGLAEAFF

J gene: TRBJ2-7
V gene: TRBV18
clone size: -
D gene: -
CDR3 DNA: TGTGCCAGCTCACAGTCAGGGCCCTCTGACACCTACGAGCAGTACTTC
CDR3 protein: CASSQSGPSDTYEQYF

J gene: TRBJ2-7
V gene: TRBV2
clone size: -
D gene: -
CDR3 DNA: TGTGCCATCATGACAGGTGACATGAAGAGCGAGCAGTACTTC
CDR3 protein: CAIMTGDMKSEQYF

J gene: TRBJ1-4
V gene: TRBV7-2
clone size: -
D gene: TRBD1
CDR3 DNA: TGTGCCAGCAGCCGACAGGGGGCCCTTAATGAAAAACTGTTTTTT
CDR3 protein: CASSRQGALNEKLFF

J gene: TRBJ1-3
V gene: TRBV29-1
clone size: -
D gene: -
CDR3 DNA: TGCAGCGTTGAAGCGGGAAACACCATATATTTT
CDR3 protein: CSVEAGNTIYF

J gene: TRBJ1-6
V gene: TRBV7-9
clone size: -
D gene: -
CDR3 DNA: TGTGCCAGCAGCTTATCGACCGGCGCAAGTAATTCACCCCTCCACTTT
CDR3 protein: CASSLSTGASNSPLHF

J gene: TRBJ1-6
V gene: TRBV28
clone size: -
D gene: -
CDR3 DNA: TGTGCCAGCAGCCCCCGGGGCTTCTCCTATAATTCACCCCTCCACTTT
CDR3 protein: CASSPRGFSYNSPLHF

J gene: TRBJ2-3
V gene: TRBV4-2
clone size: few
D gene: -
CDR3 DNA: TGTGCCAGCAGCCAAGGAGCGGACAGCACAGATACGCAGTATTTT
CDR3 protein: CASSQGADSTDTQYF

J gene: TRBJ2-1
V gene: TRBV28
clone size: -
D gene: -
CDR3 DNA: TGTGCCAGCAGTCCGGGACTTGCCTCCTACAATGAGCAGTTCTTC
CDR3 protein: CASSPGLASYNEQFF

J gene: TRBJ1-2
V gene: TRBV5-1
clone size: -
D gene: TRBD1
CDR3 DNA: TGCGCCAGCAGCTTTCAGGGGGCGGAGGGCTACACCTTC
CDR3 protein: CASSFQGAEGYTF

J gene: TRBJ2-7
V gene: TRBV6-5
clone size: few
D gene: -
CDR3 DNA: TGTGCCAGCAGTAACAGTTACGAGCAGTACTTC
CDR3 protein: CASSNSYEQYF

J gene: TRBJ1-2
V gene: TRBV28
clone size: -
D gene: -
CDR3 DNA: TGTGCCAGCAGCCCATCATGGGGGTCGGGCGGCTACACCTTC
CDR3 protein: CASSPSWGSGGYTF

J gene: TRBJ2-1
V gene: TRBV7-2
clone size: -
D gene: -
CDR3 DNA: TGTGCCAGCAGCTTAGTTCCGACGGAGCAGTTCTTC
CDR3 protein: CASSLVPTEQFF

J gene: TRBJ1-1
V gene: TRBV2
clone size: -
D gene: -
CDR3 DNA: TGTGCCAGCACCAACGTGGGCACTGAAGCTTTCTTT
CDR3 protein: CASTNVGTEAFF

J gene: TRBJ2-1
V gene: TRBV2
clone size: -
D gene: -
CDR3 DNA: TGTGCCAGCAGCGCACAGGGATGGAGCACCTACAATGAGCAGTTCTTC
CDR3 protein: CASSAQGWSTYNEQFF

J gene: TRBJ2-1
V gene: TRBV5-1
clone size: -
D gene: -
CDR3 DNA: TGCGCCAGCAGCCATTTGCTGGGTGAGCAGTTCTTC
CDR3 protein: CASSHLLGEQFF

J gene: TRBJ2-7
V gene: TRBV6-1
clone size: -
D gene: -
CDR3 DNA: TGTGCCAGCAGCCTAGACAGGGAGGGCTACGAGCAGTACTTC
CDR3 protein: CASSLDREGYEQYF

J gene: TRBJ2-1
V gene: TRBV4-2
clone size: -
D gene: TRBD2
CDR3 DNA: TGTGCCAGCAGCCAAGAAATAGGGTTCTGGACTAGCGGGAGGGTTAATGAGCAGTTCTTC
CDR3 protein: CASSQEIGFWTSGRVNEQFF

J gene: TRBJ2-2
V gene: TRBV23-1
clone size: -
D gene: -
CDR3 DNA: TGCGCCAGCAGGCGGAAGACTAGTTCTAGCCCCGGGGAGCTGTTTTTT
CDR3 protein: CASRRKTSSSPGELFF

J gene: TRBJ2-3
V gene: TRBV19
clone size: -
D gene: TRBD2
CDR3 DNA: TGTGCTTCTAGCGGGGGACCTAGCACAGATACGCAGTATTTT
CDR3 protein: CASSGGPSTDTQYF

J gene: TRBJ1-2
V gene: TRBV7-2
clone size: -
D gene: -
CDR3 DNA: TGTGCCAGCAGCTCGGGGCCCTCCAATGGCTACACCTTC
CDR3 protein: CASSSGPSNGYTF

J gene: TRBJ2-7
V gene: TRBV5-4
clone size: -
D gene: -
CDR3 DNA: TGTGCCAGCAGCTTACTGAGCTCCTACGAGCAGTACTTC
CDR3 protein: CASSLLSSYEQYF

J gene: TRBJ2-1
V gene: TRBV6-1
clone size: -
D gene: TRBD1
CDR3 DNA: TGTGCCAGCAGTGTGACAGGGGGCTTGGATGAGCAGTTCTTC
CDR3 protein: CASSVTGGLDEQFF

J gene: TRBJ1-2
V gene: TRBV5-4
clone size: -
D gene: -
CDR3 DNA: TGTGCCAGCAGCCCGGGAGGGCGGACTGACTATGGCTACACCTTC
CDR3 protein: CASSPGGRTDYGYTF

J gene: TRBJ2-7
V gene: TRBV19
clone size: once
D gene: -
CDR3 DNA: TGTGCCAGTAGTTTAGGGGACGGCGCCTACGAGCAGTACTTC
CDR3 protein: CASSLGDGAYEQYF

J gene: TRBJ2-5
V gene: TRBV6-5
clone size: once
D gene: -
CDR3 DNA: TGTGCCAGCAGTTACGGCGGGGCCAACGGAGGGACCCAGTACTTC
CDR3 protein: CASSYGGANGGTQYF

J gene: TRBJ2-7
V gene: TRBV28
clone size: -
D gene: -
CDR3 DNA: TGTGCCAGCAGCCGGGAAGGCTACGAGCAGTACTTC
CDR3 protein: CASSREGYEQYF

J gene: TRBJ2-7
V gene: TRBV6-5
clone size: -
D gene: TRBD1
CDR3 DNA: TGTGCCAGCAGTTACAACCGGGACAGGGATTTCTACGAGCAGTACTTC
CDR3 protein: CASSYNRDRDFYEQYF